A selection of T cell receptor beta chains follows, all from one sample in a study of blood T cell repertoires in COVID-19. The protocol was immunoSEQ multiplex PCR, while the TCRdb copy is restricted to in-frame clones and leaves out a portion. This repertoire shows roughly 180,000 clones, more than 65% found once; its top ten account for approximately 11%. The source material was PBMCs or T cells enriched from blood (not recorded which). Every receptor here comes from a man in his forties or fifties who had recovered from COVID-19. The CDR3 runs from the conserved cysteine through the conserved F or W. The order of the fields is V gene, CDR3 protein.

V gene: TRBV24-1; CDR3 protein: CATSDSPREEETQYF
V gene: TRBV7-9; CDR3 protein: CASSSGGTAIPRGYTF
V gene: TRBV11-2; CDR3 protein: CASSLSGGSYNEQFF
V gene: TRBV6-5; CDR3 protein: CASQEGTGNTIYF
V gene: TRBV28; CDR3 protein: CASSRSGNQPQHF
V gene: TRBV11-1; CDR3 protein: CASYLGRGSDNEQFF
V gene: TRBV19; CDR3 protein: CASSINTGKANYGYTF
V gene: TRBV18; CDR3 protein: CASSLGQIQETQYF
V gene: TRBV24-1; CDR3 protein: CATSDGRFRVATNEKLFF
V gene: TRBV27; CDR3 protein: CASSNFGGNGGYTF
V gene: TRBV2; CDR3 protein: CASIFSVDQPQHF
V gene: TRBV5-1; CDR3 protein: CASSLPRGPSGNTIYF
V gene: TRBV24-1; CDR3 protein: CATSDTHPANVLTF
V gene: TRBV19; CDR3 protein: CASSINRGATSTDTQYF
V gene: TRBV24-1; CDR3 protein: CATRGLAGGKPSTDTQYF
V gene: TRBV7-9; CDR3 protein: CASSSAGIQEQFF
V gene: TRBV6-5; CDR3 protein: CASSLASGGAYEQYF
V gene: TRBV6-5; CDR3 protein: CASTRTGIYNSPLHF
V gene: TRBV7-9; CDR3 protein: CASSWGTSRNTGELFF
V gene: TRBV24-1; CDR3 protein: CATSDPSGSDSYNEQFF
V gene: TRBV3-1/TRBV3-2; CDR3 protein: CASSQGPGGGSNTQYF
V gene: TRBV21-1; CDR3 protein: CASSGPGQGKYGYTF
V gene: TRBV24-1; CDR3 protein: CATSDDGSNQPQHF
V gene: TRBV11-2; CDR3 protein: CASSLTAQETQYF
V gene: TRBV24-1; CDR3 protein: CATSDTGTGHTYEQYF
V gene: TRBV7-2; CDR3 protein: CASRLEVGTGEQFF
V gene: TRBV5-1; CDR3 protein: CASSLEGTGDNEQFF
V gene: TRBV4-2; CDR3 protein: CASSQGGEDTQYF
V gene: TRBV5-1; CDR3 protein: CASSLVTSGLYNEQFF
V gene: TRBV27; CDR3 protein: CASSSHLAGDTQYF
V gene: TRBV15; CDR3 protein: CATSRPDRAPLHF
V gene: TRBV30; CDR3 protein: CAWSVGTGGIHQPQHF
V gene: TRBV11-2; CDR3 protein: CASSSGQGGEQYF
V gene: TRBV5-1; CDR3 protein: CASSPAGLDTYTGELFF
V gene: TRBV7-6; CDR3 protein: CASSSGLAHEQFF
V gene: TRBV12-2; CDR3 protein: CASRQDRDLCQPQHF
V gene: TRBV28; CDR3 protein: CASSSLTGNTDTQYF
V gene: TRBV7-8; CDR3 protein: CASSSTGIGETQYF
V gene: TRBV6-5; CDR3 protein: CASSYTDRVGTGELFF
V gene: TRBV18; CDR3 protein: CASSPMGQGNEKLFF
V gene: TRBV3-1/TRBV3-2; CDR3 protein: CASSQGRRGGYNSPLHF
V gene: TRBV4-2; CDR3 protein: CASSQVRPGLAGGEDTQYF